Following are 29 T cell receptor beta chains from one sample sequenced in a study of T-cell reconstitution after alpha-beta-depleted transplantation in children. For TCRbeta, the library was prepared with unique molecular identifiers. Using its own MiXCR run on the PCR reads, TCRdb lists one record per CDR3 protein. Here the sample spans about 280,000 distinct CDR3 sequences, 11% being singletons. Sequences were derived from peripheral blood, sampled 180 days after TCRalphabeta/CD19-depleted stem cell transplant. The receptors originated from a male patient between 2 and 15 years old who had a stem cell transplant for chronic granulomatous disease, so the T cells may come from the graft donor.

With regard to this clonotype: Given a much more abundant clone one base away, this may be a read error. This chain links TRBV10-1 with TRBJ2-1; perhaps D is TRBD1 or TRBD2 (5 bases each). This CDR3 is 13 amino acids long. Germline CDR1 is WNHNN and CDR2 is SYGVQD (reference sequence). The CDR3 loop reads CASGPGPLDEQLF. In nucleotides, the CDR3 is TGCGCCAGCGGACCGGGACCCCTGGATGAGCAGCTCTTC.

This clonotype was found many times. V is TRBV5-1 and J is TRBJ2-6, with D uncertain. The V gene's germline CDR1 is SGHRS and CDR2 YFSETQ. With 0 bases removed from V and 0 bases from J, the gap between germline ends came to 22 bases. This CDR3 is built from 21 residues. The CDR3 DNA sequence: TGCGCCAGCAGCTTGGGTCCAGCAGGAATGAAATATTCCTCTGGGGCCAACGTCCTGACTTTC. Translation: CASSLGPAGMKYSSGANVLTF. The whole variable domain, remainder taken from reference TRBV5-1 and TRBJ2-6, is KAGVTQTPRYLIKTRGQQVTLSCSPISGHRSVSWYQQTPGQGLQFLFEYFSETQRNKGNFPGRFSGRQFSNSRSEMNVSTLELGDSALYLCASSLGPAGMKYSSGANVLTFGAGSRLTVL.

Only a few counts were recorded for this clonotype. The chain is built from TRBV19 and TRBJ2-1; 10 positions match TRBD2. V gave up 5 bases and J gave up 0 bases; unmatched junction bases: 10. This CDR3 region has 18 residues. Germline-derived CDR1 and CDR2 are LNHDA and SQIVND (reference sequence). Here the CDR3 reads CASSWEAGGDRSYNEQFF. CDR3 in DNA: TGTGCCAGTAGTTGGGAAGCGGGGGGGGATCGCTCCTACAATGAGCAGTTCTTC.

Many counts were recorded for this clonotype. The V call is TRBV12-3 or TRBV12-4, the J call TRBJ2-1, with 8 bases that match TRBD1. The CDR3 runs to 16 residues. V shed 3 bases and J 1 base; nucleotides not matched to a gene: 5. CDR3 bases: TGTGCCAGCAGTTTCCAGGGACAGGTTTCCTACAATGAGCAGTTCTTC. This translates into CASSFQGQVSYNEQFF.

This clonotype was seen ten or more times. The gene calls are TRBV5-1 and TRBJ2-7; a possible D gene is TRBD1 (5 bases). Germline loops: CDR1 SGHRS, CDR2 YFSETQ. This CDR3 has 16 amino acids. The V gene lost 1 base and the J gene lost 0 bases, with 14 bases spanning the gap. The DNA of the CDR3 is TGCGCCAGCAGCTTGTTTGGGGCAGAGAACTCCTACGAGCAGTACTTC. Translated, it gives CASSLFGAENSYEQYF.

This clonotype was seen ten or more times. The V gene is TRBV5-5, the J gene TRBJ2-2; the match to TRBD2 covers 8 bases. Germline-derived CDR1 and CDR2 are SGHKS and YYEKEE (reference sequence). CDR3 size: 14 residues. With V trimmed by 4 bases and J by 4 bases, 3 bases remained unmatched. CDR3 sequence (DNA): TGTGCCAGCAGCGTAACTAGCGGCACCGGGGAGCTGTTTTTT. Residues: CASSVTSGTGELFF.

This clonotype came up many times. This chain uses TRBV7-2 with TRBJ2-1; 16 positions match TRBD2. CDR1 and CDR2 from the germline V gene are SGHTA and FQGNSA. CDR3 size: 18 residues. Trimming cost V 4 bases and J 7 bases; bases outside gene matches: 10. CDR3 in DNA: TGTGCCAGCAGCTCCCCTCCGGGACTAGCGGGAGGGCTTAATGAGCAGTTCTTC. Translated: CASSSPPGLAGGLNEQFF.

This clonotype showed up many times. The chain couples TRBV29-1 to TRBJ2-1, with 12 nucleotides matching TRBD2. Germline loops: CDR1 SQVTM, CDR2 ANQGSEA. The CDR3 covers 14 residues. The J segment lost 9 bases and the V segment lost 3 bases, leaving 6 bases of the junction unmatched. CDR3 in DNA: TGCAGCGTTGATACTAGCGGGAGGAGGGGTGAGCAGTTCTTC. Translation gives CSVDTSGRRGEQFF.

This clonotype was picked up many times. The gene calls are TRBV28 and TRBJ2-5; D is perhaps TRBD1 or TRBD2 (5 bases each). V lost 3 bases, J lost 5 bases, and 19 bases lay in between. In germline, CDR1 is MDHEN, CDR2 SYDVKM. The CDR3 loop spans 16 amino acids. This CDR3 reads CASSLGTAEERETQYF. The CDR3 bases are TGTGCCAGCAGTTTGGGGACGGCAGAAGAGCGGGAGACCCAGTACTTC. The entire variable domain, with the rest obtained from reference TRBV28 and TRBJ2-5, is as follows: DVKVTQSSRYLVKRTGEKVFLECVQDMDHENMFWYRQDPGLGLRLIYFSYDVKMKEKGDIPEGYSVSREKKERFSLILESASTNQTSMYLCASSLGTAEERETQYFGPGTRLLVL.

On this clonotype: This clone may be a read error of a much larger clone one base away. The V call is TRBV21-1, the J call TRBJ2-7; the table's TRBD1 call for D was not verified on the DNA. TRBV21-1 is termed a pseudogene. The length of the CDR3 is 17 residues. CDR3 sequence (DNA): TGTGCCAGCAGCACGCACTGGGTGTCCACTTCAACCTACGAGCAGTACTTC. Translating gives CASSTHWVSTSTYEQYF.

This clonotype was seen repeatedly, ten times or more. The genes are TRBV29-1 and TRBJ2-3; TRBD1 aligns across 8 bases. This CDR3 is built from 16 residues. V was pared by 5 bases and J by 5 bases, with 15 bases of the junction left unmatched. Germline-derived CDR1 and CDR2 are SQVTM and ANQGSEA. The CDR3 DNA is TGCAGCGTTAAAACGGGTCGGCAGGGGGCGAGAGATACGCAGTATTTT. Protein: CSVKTGRQGARDTQYF.

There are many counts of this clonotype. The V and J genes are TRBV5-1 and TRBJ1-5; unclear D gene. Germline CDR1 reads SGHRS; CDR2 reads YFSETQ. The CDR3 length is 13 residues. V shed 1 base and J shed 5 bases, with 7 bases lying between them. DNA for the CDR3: TGCGCCAGCAGCTTGAGGTCAGATCAGCCCCAGCATTTT. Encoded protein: CASSLRSDQPQHF.

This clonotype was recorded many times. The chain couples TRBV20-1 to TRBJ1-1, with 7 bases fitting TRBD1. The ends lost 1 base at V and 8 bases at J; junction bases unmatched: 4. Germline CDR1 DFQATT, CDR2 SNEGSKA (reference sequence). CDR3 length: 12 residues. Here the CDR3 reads CSARGRQGEAFF. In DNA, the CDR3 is TGCAGTGCTAGAGGGCGACAGGGAGAAGCTTTCTTT.

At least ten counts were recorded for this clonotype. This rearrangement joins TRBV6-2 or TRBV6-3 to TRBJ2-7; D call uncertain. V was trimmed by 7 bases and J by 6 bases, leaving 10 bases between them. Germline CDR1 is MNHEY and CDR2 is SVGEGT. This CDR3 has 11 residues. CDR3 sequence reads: CASKATGEQYF. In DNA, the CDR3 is TGTGCCAGCAAGGCAACTGGCGAGCAGTACTTC.

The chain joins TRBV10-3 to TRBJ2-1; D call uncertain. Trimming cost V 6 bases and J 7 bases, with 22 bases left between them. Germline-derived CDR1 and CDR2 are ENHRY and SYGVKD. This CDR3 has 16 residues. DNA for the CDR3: TGTGCCATCAGAAGCACGGCTAAGGCAGATTGGAATGAGCAGTTCTTC. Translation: CAIRSTAKADWNEQFF.

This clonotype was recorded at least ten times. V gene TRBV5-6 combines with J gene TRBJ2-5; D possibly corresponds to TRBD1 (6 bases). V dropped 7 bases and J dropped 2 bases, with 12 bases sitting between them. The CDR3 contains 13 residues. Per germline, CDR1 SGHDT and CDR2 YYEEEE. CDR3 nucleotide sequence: TGTGCCAGCCAGACAGGCTTGCAAGAGACCCAGTACTTC. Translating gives CASQTGLQETQYF.

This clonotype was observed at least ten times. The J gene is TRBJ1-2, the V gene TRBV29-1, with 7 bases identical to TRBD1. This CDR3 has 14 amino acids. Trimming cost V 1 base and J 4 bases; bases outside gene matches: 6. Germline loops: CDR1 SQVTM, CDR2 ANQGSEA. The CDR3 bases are TGCAGCGTTGAAGGGAATGACAGGGTCTATGGCTACACCTTC. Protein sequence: CSVEGNDRVYGYTF. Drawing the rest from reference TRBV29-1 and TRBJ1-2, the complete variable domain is SAVISQKPSRDICQRGTSLTIQCQVDSQVTMMFWYRQQPGQSLTLIATANQGSEATYESGFVIDKFPISRPNLTFSTLTVSNMSPEDSSIYLCSVEGNDRVYGYTFGSGTRLTVV.

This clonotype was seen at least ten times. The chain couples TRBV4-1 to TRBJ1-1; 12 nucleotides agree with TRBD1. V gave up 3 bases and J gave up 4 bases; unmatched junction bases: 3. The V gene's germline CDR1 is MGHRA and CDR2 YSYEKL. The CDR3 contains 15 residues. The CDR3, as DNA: TGCGCCAGCAGCCAGGGACAGGGGGCGATCACTGAAGCTTTCTTT. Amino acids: CASSQGQGAITEAFF.

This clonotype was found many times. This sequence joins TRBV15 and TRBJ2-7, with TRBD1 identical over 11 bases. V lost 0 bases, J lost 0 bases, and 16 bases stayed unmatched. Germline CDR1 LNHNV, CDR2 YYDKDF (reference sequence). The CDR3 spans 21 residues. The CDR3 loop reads CATSREIPGQGVRRSSYEQYF. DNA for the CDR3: TGTGCCACCAGCAGAGAAATCCCGGGACAGGGGGTGCGTAGGAGCTCCTACGAGCAGTACTTC.

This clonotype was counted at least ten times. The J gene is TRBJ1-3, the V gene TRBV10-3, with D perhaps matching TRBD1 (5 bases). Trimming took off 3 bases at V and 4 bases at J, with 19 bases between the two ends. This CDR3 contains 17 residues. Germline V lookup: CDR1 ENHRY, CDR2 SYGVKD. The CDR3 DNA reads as TGTGCCATCAGTGATCTTGGCCGCAGGGTAAACGGAAACACCATATATTTT. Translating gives CAISDLGRRVNGNTIYF.

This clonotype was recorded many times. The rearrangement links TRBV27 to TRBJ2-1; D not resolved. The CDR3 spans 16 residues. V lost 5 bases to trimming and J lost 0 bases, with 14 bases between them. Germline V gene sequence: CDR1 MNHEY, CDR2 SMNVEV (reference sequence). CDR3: CASSPLGFSSYNEQFF. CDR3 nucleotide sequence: TGTGCCAGCAGTCCTCTGGGGTTCAGCTCCTACAATGAGCAGTTCTTC.

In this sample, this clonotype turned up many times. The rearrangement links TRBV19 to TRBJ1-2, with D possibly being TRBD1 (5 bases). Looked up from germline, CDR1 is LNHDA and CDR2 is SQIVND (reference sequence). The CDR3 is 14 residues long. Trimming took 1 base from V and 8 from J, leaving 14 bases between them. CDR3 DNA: TGTGCCAGTAGTATAGCCCCTACAGAGGGGGGCTACACCTTC. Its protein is CASSIAPTEGGYTF.

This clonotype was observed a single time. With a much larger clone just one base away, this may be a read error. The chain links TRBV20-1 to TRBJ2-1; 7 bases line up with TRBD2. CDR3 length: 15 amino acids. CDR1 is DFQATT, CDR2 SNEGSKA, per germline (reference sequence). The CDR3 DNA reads TGCAGTGCTAGGACTAGCTATAGCTCCTACAATGAGCATTTCTTC. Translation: CSARTSYSSYNEHFF.

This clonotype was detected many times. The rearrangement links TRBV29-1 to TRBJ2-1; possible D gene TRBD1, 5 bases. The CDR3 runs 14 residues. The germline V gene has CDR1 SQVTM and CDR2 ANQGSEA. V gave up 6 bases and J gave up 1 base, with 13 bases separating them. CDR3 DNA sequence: TGCAGCGTAGTCCGGACAATTTCCTACAATGAGCAGTTCTTC. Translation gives CSVVRTISYNEQFF.

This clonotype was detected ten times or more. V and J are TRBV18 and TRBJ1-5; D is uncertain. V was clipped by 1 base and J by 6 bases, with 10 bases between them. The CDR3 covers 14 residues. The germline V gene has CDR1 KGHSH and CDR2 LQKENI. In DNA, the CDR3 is TGTGCCAGCTCACCACTCAACCTTGGTCAGCCCCAGCATTTT. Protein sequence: CASSPLNLGQPQHF.

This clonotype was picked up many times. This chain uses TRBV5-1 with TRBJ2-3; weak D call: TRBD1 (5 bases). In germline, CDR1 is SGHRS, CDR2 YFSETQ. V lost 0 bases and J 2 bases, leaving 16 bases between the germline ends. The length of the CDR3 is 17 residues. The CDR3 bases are TGCGCCAGCAGCTTGGACTCGACAGTTCGCTCCACAGATACGCAGTATTTT. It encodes CASSLDSTVRSTDTQYF.

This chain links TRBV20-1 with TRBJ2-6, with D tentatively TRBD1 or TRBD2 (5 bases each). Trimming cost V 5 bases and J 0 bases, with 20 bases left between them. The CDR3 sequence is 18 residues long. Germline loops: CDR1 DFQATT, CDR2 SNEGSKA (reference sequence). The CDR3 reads CSARARGSLLSGANVLTF. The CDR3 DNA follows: TGCAGTGCTCGGGCACGGGGCTCTCTCCTCTCTGGGGCCAACGTCCTGACTTTC.

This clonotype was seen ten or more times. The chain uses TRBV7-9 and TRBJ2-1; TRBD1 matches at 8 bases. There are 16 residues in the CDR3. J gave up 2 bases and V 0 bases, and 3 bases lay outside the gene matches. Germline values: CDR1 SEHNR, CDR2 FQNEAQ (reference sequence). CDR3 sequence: CASSLAGQGAYNEQFF. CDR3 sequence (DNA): TGTGCCAGCAGCTTAGCCGGACAGGGCGCCTACAATGAGCAGTTCTTC.

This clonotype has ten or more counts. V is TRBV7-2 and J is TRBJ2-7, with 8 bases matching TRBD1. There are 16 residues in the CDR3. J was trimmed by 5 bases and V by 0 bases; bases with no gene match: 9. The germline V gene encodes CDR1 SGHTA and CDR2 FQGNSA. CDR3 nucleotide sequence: TGTGCCAGCAGCTTAGCGCCGAGGCAGGGGGCCCACGAGCAGTACTTC. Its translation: CASSLAPRQGAHEQYF. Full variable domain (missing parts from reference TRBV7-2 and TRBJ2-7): GAGVSQSPSNKVTEKGKDVELRCDPISGHTALYWYRQSLGQGLEFLIYFQGNSAPDKSGLPSDRFSAERTGGSVSTLTIQRTQQEDSAVYLCASSLAPRQGAHEQYFGPGTRLTVT.